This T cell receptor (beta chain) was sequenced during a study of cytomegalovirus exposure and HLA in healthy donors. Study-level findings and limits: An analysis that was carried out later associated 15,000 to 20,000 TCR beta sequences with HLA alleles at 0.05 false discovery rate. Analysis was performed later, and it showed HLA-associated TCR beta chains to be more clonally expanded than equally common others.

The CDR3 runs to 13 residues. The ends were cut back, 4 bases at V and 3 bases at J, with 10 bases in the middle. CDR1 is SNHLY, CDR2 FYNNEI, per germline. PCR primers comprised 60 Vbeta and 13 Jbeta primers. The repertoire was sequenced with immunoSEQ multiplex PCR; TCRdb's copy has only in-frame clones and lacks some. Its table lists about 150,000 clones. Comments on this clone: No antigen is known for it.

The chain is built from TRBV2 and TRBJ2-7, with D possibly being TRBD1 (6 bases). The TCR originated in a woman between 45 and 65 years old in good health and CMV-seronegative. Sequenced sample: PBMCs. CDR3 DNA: TGTGCCAGCAGTGCGACGACAGGCTACGAGCAGTACTTC. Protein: CASSATTGYEQYF.